The 14 T cell receptor beta chains given below trace back to one sample, sequenced in a study of regulatory T cells. Study observations and caveats: Hydrophobic residues at CDR3 positions 6 and 7 were enriched in conventional CD4+ T cells of CD3G-deficient patients.

No antigens are known for them. The PCR used 52 TRBV and 13 TRBJ primers. Method: immunoSEQ multiplex PCR; TCRdb's copy keeps in-frame clones and lacks some. The sample consists of tens of thousands of clones, around nine tenths of them appearing once. Sequencing was performed on conventional CD4+ T cells sorted from blood. These receptor sequences come from a child aged 5 to 17 with CD3G deficiency.

The chain carries TRBV7-3 and TRBJ2-7; 14 nucleotides line up with TRBD2. The ends lost 3 bases at V and 7 bases at J; junction bases unmatched: 5. Germline V gene data show CDR1 as SGHTA and CDR2 as FQGTGA. This CDR3 spans 15 amino acids. The chain's CDR3 is CASSLGLAGVGEQYF. The CDR3, as DNA: TGTGCCAGCAGCTTGGGACTAGCGGGAGTTGGGGAGCAGTACTTC.

The chain carries TRBV28 and TRBJ2-3; TRBD1 is a possible D gene (6 bases). Germline lookup yields CDR1 MDHEN and CDR2 SYDVKM. The V and J ends lost 5 bases and 9 bases respectively, with 18 bases between them. The CDR3 covers 14 residues. CDR3 protein: CASSPLWRQGTQYF. CDR3 coding DNA: TGTGCCAGCAGTCCCTTATGGCGGCAGGGGACGCAGTATTTT.

The chain employs TRBV7-6 and TRBJ2-1; TRBD2 agrees at 8 bases. This CDR3 has 13 residues. Looked up from germline, CDR1 is SGHVS and CDR2 is FNYEAQ. After removal of 2 bases from V and 10 bases from J, the junction contained 4 bases not matched to a gene. CDR3 residues: CASSLREGLEQFF. The CDR3 region has the DNA TGTGCCAGCAGCTTACGGGAGGGCCTAGAGCAGTTCTTC.

This clone occurred a few times. The chain links TRBV7-9 to TRBJ2-3, with TRBD2 matching over 11 bases. The CDR3 contains 14 residues. J lost 2 bases, V lost 9 bases, and 4 bases had no gene match. The germline V gene encodes CDR1 SEHNR and CDR2 FQNEAQ (reference sequence). CDR3 protein: CASSLAGDTDTQYF. Written as DNA, the CDR3 is TGTGCCAGTTCACTAGCGGGAGACACAGATACGCAGTATTTT. Drawing the rest from reference TRBV7-9 and TRBJ2-3, the complete variable domain is DTGVSQNPRHKITKRGQNVTFRCDPISEHNRLYWYRQTLGQGPEFLTYFQNEAQLEKSRLLSDRFSAERPKGSFSTLEIQRTEQGDSAMYLCASSLAGDTDTQYFGPGTRLTVL.

The V call is TRBV7-9, the J call TRBJ2-5, with D perhaps TRBD2 (6 bases). The V gene's germline CDR1 is SEHNR and CDR2 FQNEAQ (reference sequence). This CDR3 has 16 residues. Deletions cut 4 bases from V and 0 bases from J, with 15 bases between. In DNA, the CDR3 is TGTGCCAGCAGCTACGGTGGGGGGTTATACCAAGAGACCCAGTACTTC. Residues: CASSYGGGLYQETQYF.

The chain links TRBV28 to TRBJ1-2; TRBD1 matches at 9 bases. Germline CDR1 reads MDHEN; CDR2 reads SYDVKM. This CDR3 contains 13 residues. The V segment lost 5 bases and the J segment 8 bases; nucleotides outside the gene matches: 6. CDR3 residues: CASSIRTGVGYTF. The CDR3 region has the DNA TGTGCCAGCAGTATCCGGACAGGGGTCGGCTACACCTTC.

The V and J genes are TRBV28 and TRBJ2-2; D is unclear. Germline CDR1 is MDHEN and CDR2 is SYDVKM. V was trimmed by 6 bases and J by 6 bases, leaving 11 bases between them. The CDR3 runs to 13 residues. Here the CDR3 reads CASRDNRPGELFF. CDR3 nucleotide sequence: TGTGCCAGCAGAGATAATCGCCCCGGGGAGCTGTTTTTT.

This chain connects TRBV6-1 to TRBJ2-7, with 10 bases fitting TRBD1. After removal of 7 bases from V and 4 bases from J, the junction contained 10 bases not matched to a gene. In germline, CDR1 is MNHNS, CDR2 SASEGT. The CDR3 length is 15 residues. CDR3 sequence: CASTPGTGASYEQYF. In DNA form, the CDR3 reads TGTGCCAGCACTCCCGGGACAGGGGCAAGTTACGAGCAGTACTTC.

The chain carries TRBV7-9 and TRBJ2-3; possible D gene TRBD2, 5 bases. The germline V gene has CDR1 SEHNR and CDR2 FQNEAQ (reference sequence). Trimming removed 3 bases from V and 0 bases from J, with 13 bases in between. The CDR3 length is 16 residues. Here the CDR3 reads CASSFSLATSTDTQYF. The CDR3 DNA reads TGTGCCAGCAGCTTTTCGTTAGCGACTAGCACAGATACGCAGTATTTT.

This chain links TRBV6-1 with TRBJ1-6, with D perhaps matching TRBD1 (6 bases). The CDR3 covers 13 residues. CDR1 MNHNS and CDR2 SASEGT come from the germline V gene. The V end lost 5 bases, the J end lost 9 bases, and 11 bases lay between the germline ends. The chain's CDR3 is CASSTTGSSPLHF. The CDR3 nucleotides are TGTGCCAGCAGTACGACAGGATCTTCACCCCTCCACTTT.

This clone has only a few counts. The V gene is TRBV27, the J gene TRBJ1-6; D is undetermined. Trimming stripped 3 bases from V and 4 bases from J, with 4 bases between. The CDR3 totals 13 residues. Germline assignment: CDR1 MNHEY and CDR2 SMNVEV (reference sequence). CDR3 sequence reads: CASSLTYNSPLHF. DNA for the CDR3: TGTGCCAGCAGTTTGACATATAATTCACCCCTCCACTTT.

This sequence joins TRBV6-1 and TRBJ2-6; the D gene is possibly TRBD2 (6 bases). CDR1 and CDR2 (germline): MNHNS, SASEGT. The CDR3 is 14 residues long. The germline V and J ends were trimmed by 6 bases and 4 bases, with 10 bases remaining between them. The CDR3 here is CASRDYWGANVLTF. The CDR3 DNA reads as TGTGCCAGCAGGGACTATTGGGGGGCCAACGTCCTGACTTTC.

The chain has TRBV7-9 and TRBJ2-3, with 9 bases aligning to TRBD1. Germline V gene lookup returns CDR1 SEHNR and CDR2 FQNEAQ (reference sequence). V gave up 6 bases and J gave up 1 base; unmatched junction bases: 5. This CDR3 comprises 15 residues. The CDR3 sequence is CASSTGTGRTDTQYF. CDR3 DNA sequence: TGTGCCAGCAGTACCGGGACAGGGCGCACAGATACGCAGTATTTT.

The chain is built from TRBV7-9 and TRBJ2-1; 9 positions match TRBD2. The length of the CDR3 is 16 residues. The germline V gene encodes CDR1 SEHNR and CDR2 FQNEAQ (reference sequence). V was clipped by 4 bases and J by 7 bases; unmatched bases: 11. As DNA, the CDR3 is TGTGCCAGCAGCTCACGTGACTATAGCGGGAGAAATGAGCAGTTCTTC. As protein: CASSSRDYSGRNEQFF.